Following are 5 T cell receptor beta chains from one sample sequenced in a study of CD8 T cells in Susac syndrome. RNA totalling roughly 0.5 to 1 ug underwent reverse transcription with random hexamers. One entry per CDR3 protein results from TCRdb running MiXCR on the immunoSEQ multiplex PCR reads. The sample has some 150,000 distinct CDR3 sequences, less than 97% seen once. Sequencing was carried out using CD8+ T cells from PBMCs. These receptors came from a human donor with multiple sclerosis.

The chain couples TRBV7-9 to TRBJ2-3, with 7 positions matching TRBD2. V gave up 2 bases and J gave up 2 bases; unmatched junction bases: 4. Per germline, CDR1 SEHNR and CDR2 FQNEAQ (reference sequence). This CDR3 is 15 amino acids long. The CDR3 sequence is CASSLTSAFTDTQYF. CDR3 nucleotides: TGTGCCAGCAGCTTAACTAGCGCCTTCACAGATACGCAGTATTTT.

This clonotype appeared once. This chain uses TRBV13 with TRBJ2-1; 8 bases map to TRBD2. The CDR3 spans 17 residues. CDR1 and CDR2 (germline): PRHDT, FYEKMQ (reference sequence). J lost 3 bases, V lost 2 bases, and 9 bases had no gene match. The CDR3 region is CASSLNLAGGLYNEQFF. The CDR3 DNA reads TGTGCCAGCAGCTTAAATCTGGCGGGGGGCCTCTACAATGAGCAGTTCTTC. Variable domain in full (rest from reference TRBV13 and TRBJ2-1): AAGVIQSPRHLIKEKRETATLKCYPIPRHDTVYWYQQGPGQDPQFLISFYEKMQSDKGSIPDRFSAQQFSDYHSELNMSSLELGDSALYFCASSLNLAGGLYNEQFFGPGTRLTVL.

The CDR3 sequence: CATSDFQGGNEQFF. Here the CDR3 DNA reads TGTGCCACCAGTGATTTCCAGGGAGGCAATGAGCAGTTCTTC. The chain recombines TRBV24-1 with TRBJ2-1; D is possibly TRBD2 (6 bases). Germline V gene sequence: CDR1 KGHDR, CDR2 SFDVKD. V shed 1 base and J shed 6 bases, with 9 bases lying between them. The CDR3 totals 14 residues.

This chain connects TRBV4-2 to TRBJ1-6; 7 bases agree with TRBD1. Germline V gives CDR1 LGHNA, CDR2 YNFKEQ. The CDR3 contains 15 residues. The V gene end was trimmed by 5 bases and the J gene end by 7 bases; junction bases not matched to a gene: 8. The DNA of the CDR3 is TGTGCCAGCAGCGCGGAGGGACAGCTAAATTCACCCCTCCACTTT. It specifies CASSAEGQLNSPLHF.

This chain connects TRBV20-1 to TRBJ2-7; D unresolved. In germline, CDR1 is DFQATT, CDR2 SNEGSKA (reference sequence). The CDR3 has 11 residues. The germline V and J ends were trimmed by 3 bases and 3 bases, with 6 bases remaining between them. The CDR3 spells CSARVFYEQYF. CDR3 bases: TGCAGTGCTAGGGTCTTCTACGAGCAGTACTTC.